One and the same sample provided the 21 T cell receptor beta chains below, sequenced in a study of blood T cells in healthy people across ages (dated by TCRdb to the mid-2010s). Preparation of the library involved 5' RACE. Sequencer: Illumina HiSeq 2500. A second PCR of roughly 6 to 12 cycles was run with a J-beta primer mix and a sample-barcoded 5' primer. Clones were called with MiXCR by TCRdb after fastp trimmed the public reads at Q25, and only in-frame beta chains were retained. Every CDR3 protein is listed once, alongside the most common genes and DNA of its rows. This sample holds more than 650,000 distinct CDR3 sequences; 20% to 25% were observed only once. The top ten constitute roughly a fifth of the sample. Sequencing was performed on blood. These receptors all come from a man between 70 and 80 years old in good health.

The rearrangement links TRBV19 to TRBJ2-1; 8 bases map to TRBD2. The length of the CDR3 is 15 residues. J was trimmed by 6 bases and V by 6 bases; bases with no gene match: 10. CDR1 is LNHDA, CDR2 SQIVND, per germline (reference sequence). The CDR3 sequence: CASRTVSGSSNEQFF. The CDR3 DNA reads TGTGCCAGTAGGACCGTCAGCGGGAGTTCCAATGAGCAGTTCTTC.

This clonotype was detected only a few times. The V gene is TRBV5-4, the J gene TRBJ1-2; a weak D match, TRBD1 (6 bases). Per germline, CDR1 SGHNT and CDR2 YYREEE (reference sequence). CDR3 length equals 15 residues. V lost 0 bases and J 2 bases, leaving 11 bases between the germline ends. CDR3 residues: CASSLASQGNYGYTF. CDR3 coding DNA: TGTGCCAGCAGCTTGGCCTCGCAGGGGAACTATGGCTACACCTTC.

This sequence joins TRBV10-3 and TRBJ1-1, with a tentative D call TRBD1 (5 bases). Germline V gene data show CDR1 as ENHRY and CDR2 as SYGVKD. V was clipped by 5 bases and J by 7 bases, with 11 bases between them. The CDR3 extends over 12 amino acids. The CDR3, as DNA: TGTGCCATCAGTTTTGGGGCCGGTGAAGCTTTCTTT. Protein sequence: CAISFGAGEAFF.

CDR3: CASSLFQETRYF. The CDR3 DNA follows: TGTGCCAGCAGCCTTTTTCAGGAGACCCGGTACTTC. This sequence joins TRBV7-9 and TRBJ2-7; no clear D. Germline V gene data show CDR1 as SEHNR and CDR2 as FQNEAQ (reference sequence). The V end lost 5 bases, the J end lost 12 bases, and 17 bases lay between the germline ends. The CDR3 totals 12 residues.

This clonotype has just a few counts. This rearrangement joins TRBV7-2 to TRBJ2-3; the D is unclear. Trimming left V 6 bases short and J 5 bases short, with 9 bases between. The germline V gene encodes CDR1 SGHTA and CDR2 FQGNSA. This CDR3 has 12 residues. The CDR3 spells CASRNHRDTQYF. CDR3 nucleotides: TGTGCCAGCAGAAATCACAGAGATACGCAGTATTTT.

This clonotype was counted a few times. The CDR3 nucleotides are TGTGCCAGCAGCCAAGATCTGGACTCCTCCTACGAGCAGTACTTC. Translating it yields CASSQDLDSSYEQYF. This chain joins TRBV4-2 and TRBJ2-7; D is possibly TRBD2 (5 bases). Germline CDR1 LGHNA, CDR2 YNFKEQ. The CDR3 length is 15 residues. V dropped 0 bases and J dropped 0 bases, with 9 bases sitting between them.

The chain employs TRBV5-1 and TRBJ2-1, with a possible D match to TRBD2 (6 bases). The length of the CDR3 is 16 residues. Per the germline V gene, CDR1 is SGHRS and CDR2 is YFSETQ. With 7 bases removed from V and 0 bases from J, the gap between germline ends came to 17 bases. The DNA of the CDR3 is TGCGCCAGCGGGGGTCGTGGGGAGGTCTCCTACAATGAGCAGTTCTTC. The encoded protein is CASGGRGEVSYNEQFF.

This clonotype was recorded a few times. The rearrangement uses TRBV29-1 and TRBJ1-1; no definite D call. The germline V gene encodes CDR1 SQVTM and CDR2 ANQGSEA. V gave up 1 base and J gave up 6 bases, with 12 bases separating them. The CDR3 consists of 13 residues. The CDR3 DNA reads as TGCAGCGTTGAAGCCCAGGAATACGCTGAAGCTTTCTTT. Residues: CSVEAQEYAEAFF.

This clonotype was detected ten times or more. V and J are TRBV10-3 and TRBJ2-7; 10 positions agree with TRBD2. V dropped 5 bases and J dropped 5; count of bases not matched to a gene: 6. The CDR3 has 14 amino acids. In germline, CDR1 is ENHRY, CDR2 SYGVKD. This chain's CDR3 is CAISKSGGANEQYF. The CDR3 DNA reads TGTGCCATCAGTAAGAGCGGGGGGGCGAACGAGCAGTACTTC.

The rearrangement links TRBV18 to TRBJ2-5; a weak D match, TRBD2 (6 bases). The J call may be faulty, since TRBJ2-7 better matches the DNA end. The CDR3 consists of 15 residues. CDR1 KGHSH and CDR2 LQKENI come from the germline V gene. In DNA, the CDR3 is TGTGCCAGCTCGCGCCGGGACGCGGAGGGTTACGAGCAGTACTTC. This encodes CASSRRDAEGYEQYF.

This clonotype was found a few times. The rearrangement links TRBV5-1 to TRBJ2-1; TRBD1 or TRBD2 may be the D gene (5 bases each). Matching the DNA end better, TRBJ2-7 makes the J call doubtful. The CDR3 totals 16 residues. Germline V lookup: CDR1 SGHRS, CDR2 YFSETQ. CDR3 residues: CASSLGGAVKGYEQYF. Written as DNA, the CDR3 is TGCGCCAGCAGCTTGGGAGGGGCAGTCAAAGGCTACGAGCAGTACTTC.

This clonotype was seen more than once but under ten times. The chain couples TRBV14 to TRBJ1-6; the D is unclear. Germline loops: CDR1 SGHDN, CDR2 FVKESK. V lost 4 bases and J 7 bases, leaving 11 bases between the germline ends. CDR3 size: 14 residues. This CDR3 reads CASSLWAINSPLHF. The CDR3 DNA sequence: TGTGCCAGCAGCCTGTGGGCCATCAATTCACCCCTCCACTTT.

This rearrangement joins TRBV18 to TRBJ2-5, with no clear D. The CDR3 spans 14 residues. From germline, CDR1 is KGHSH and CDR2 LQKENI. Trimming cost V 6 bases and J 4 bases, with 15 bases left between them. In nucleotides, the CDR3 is TGTGCCAGCTCCCTCCGGCGCGAGCTAGAGACCCAGTACTTC. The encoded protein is CASSLRRELETQYF.

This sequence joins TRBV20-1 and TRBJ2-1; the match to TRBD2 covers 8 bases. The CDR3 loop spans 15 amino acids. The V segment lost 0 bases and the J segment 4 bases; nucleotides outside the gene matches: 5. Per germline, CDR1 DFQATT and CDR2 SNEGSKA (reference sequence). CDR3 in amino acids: CSARDMSGGYNEQFF. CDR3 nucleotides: TGCAGTGCTAGAGATATGAGCGGGGGTTACAATGAGCAGTTCTTC.

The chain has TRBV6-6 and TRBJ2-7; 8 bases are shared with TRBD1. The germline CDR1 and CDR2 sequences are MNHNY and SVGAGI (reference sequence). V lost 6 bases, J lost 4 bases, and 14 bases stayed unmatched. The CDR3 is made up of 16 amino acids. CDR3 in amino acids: CASRASSGTGSYEQYF. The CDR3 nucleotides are TGTGCCAGCAGAGCTTCCTCCGGGACAGGCTCTTACGAGCAGTACTTC.

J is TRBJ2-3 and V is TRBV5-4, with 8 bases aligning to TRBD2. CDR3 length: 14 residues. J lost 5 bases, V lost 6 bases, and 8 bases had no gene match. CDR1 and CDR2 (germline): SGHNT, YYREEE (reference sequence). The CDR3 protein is CASNFGLAVDTQYF. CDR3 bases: TGTGCCAGCAACTTCGGACTAGCCGTAGATACGCAGTATTTT.

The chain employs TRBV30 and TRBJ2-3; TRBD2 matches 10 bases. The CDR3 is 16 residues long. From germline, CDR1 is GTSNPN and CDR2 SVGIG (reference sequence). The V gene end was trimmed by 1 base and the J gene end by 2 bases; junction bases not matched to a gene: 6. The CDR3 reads CAWSGMTSGSTDTQYF. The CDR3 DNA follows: TGTGCCTGGAGTGGAATGACTAGCGGGTCCACAGATACGCAGTATTTT.

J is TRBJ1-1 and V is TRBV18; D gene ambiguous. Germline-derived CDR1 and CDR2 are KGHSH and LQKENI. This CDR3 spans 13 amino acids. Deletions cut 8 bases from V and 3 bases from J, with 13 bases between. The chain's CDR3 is CASRDMKDTEAFF. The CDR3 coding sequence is TGTGCCAGCCGAGACATGAAGGACACTGAAGCTTTCTTT. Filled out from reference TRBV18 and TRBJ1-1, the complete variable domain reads NAGVMQNPRHLVRRRGQEARLRCSPMKGHSHVYWYRQLPEEGLKFMVYLQKENIIDESGMPKERFSAEFPKEGPSILRIQQVVRGDSAAYFCASRDMKDTEAFFGQGTRLTVV.

The CDR3 spells CASSLSVTTGELFF. The CDR3 DNA is TGCGCCAGCAGCTTGTCTGTCACAACCGGGGAGCTGTTTTTT. The rearrangement joins TRBV5-1 to TRBJ2-2; no definite D call. The germline CDR1 and CDR2 sequences are SGHRS and YFSETQ. The CDR3 has 14 amino acids. Trimming removed 1 base from V and 5 bases from J, with 9 bases in between.

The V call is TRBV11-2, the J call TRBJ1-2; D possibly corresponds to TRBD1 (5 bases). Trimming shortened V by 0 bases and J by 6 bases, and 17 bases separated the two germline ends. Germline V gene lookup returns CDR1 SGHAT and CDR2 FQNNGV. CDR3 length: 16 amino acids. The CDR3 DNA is TGTGCCAGCAGCTTAGAAACCGGGACCAAAAGAAATGGCTACACCTTC. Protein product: CASSLETGTKRNGYTF.

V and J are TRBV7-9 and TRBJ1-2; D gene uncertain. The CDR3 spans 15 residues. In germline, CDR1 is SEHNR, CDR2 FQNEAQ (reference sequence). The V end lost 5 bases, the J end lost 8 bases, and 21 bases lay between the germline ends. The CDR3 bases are TGTGCCAGCAGCCCCACCGGAGTATCCCGGTCCGGCTACACCTTC. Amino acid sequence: CASSPTGVSRSGYTF.